These 8 T cell receptor beta chains share one sample of origin, sequenced in a study of Ad26.COV2.S vaccination and SARS-CoV-2 variants. The method was immunoSEQ multiplex PCR; TCRdb's version includes in-frame clones alone and lacks a portion of them. The data hold around 400,000 clones, with approximately 89% observed a single time. Treatment denoted: roughly 20 received Ad26.COV2.S at low or high dose, single or two shots; roughly five received placebo; per-sample allocation not given. Sampling happened 63 days after the first vaccine or placebo injection. Sequenced here: peripheral blood, sampled in a trial of Ad26.COV2.S vaccine versus placebo. These receptors originate from a person aged 18 to 65 who received the Ad26.COV2.S COVID-19 vaccine or a placebo.

The rearrangement joins TRBV28 to TRBJ1-5, with 7 nucleotides matching TRBD1. In germline, CDR1 is MDHEN, CDR2 SYDVKM. J was trimmed by 5 bases and V by 1 base; bases with no gene match: 20. There are 20 residues in the CDR3. CDR3 DNA: TGTGCCAGCAGTTTATCCCCCAGGGGGGGCCGCTCAGGAGGTTATCAGCCCCAGCATTTT. Protein product: CASSLSPRGGRSGGYQPQHF.

This rearrangement joins TRBV28 to TRBJ2-2, with 7 bases identical to TRBD2. Germline V gene sequence: CDR1 MDHEN, CDR2 SYDVKM. The ends lost 6 bases at V and 5 bases at J; junction bases unmatched: 12. The CDR3 consists of 16 residues. CDR3 protein: CASSRTGGRWTGELFF. CDR3 nucleotide sequence: TGTGCCAGCAGCCGGACGGGCGGGAGATGGACCGGGGAGCTGTTTTTT.

The chain uses TRBV7-9 and TRBJ2-1; TRBD2 agrees at 9 bases. The CDR3 is 14 residues long. The ends lost 2 bases at V and 9 bases at J; junction bases unmatched: 5. Germline V gene data show CDR1 as SEHNR and CDR2 as FQNEAQ (reference sequence). The CDR3 DNA is TGTGCCAGCAGCTTATCTAGCGGGATGGTTGAGCAGTTCTTC. This encodes CASSLSSGMVEQFF.

The chain links TRBV30 to TRBJ1-2, with D hard to call. The CDR3 totals 12 residues. V lost 5 bases and J 8 bases, leaving 15 bases between the germline ends. Germline V CDR1 and CDR2: GTSNPN, SVGIG (reference sequence). Here the CDR3 DNA reads TGTGCCTGGCGCCCGGGGAAGGGAGGCTACACCTTC. Its protein product is CAWRPGKGGYTF. Full variable domain (missing parts from reference TRBV30 and TRBJ1-2): SQTIHQWPATLVQPVGSPLSLECTVEGTSNPNLYWYRQAAGRGLQLLFYSVGIGQISSEVPQNLSASRPQDRQFILSSKKLLLSDSGFYLCAWRPGKGGYTFGSGTRLTVV.

The chain carries TRBV2 and TRBJ1-1, with 10 positions matching TRBD1. Trimming took 3 bases from V and 4 from J; bases not matched to a gene: 2. The CDR3 contains 14 residues. Germline CDR1 is SNHLY and CDR2 is FYNNEI. This chain's CDR3 is CASSEWTGGTEAFF. The DNA for the CDR3 is TGTGCCAGCAGTGAGTGGACAGGGGGCACTGAAGCTTTCTTT.

The chain joins TRBV28 to TRBJ2-7, with D possibly called TRBD1 or TRBD2 (6 bases each). V was shortened by 1 base and J by 4 bases, with 26 bases between the two germline ends. The CDR3 has 19 residues. Germline-derived CDR1 and CDR2 are MDHEN and SYDVKM. The CDR3 bases are TGTGCCAGCAGTTTATTGGGGGGCCCAGTCGAGCCGAGAGGGTACGAGCAGTACTTC. It is translated as CASSLLGGPVEPRGYEQYF.

The chain recombines TRBV30 with TRBJ2-5; D is perhaps TRBD1 (8 bases). The CDR3 contains 15 residues. Trimming stripped 2 bases from V and 4 bases from J, with 17 bases between. From germline, CDR1 is GTSNPN and CDR2 SVGIG (reference sequence). CDR3 sequence reads: CAWSRRQGRGETQYF. The CDR3 DNA is TGTGCCTGGAGTAGGAGACAGGGGAGGGGAGAGACCCAGTACTTC.

The V gene is TRBV11-3, the J gene TRBJ2-1, with 10 bases that match TRBD2. Trimming took 2 bases from V and 6 from J; bases not matched to a gene: 7. This CDR3 comprises 16 residues. Per germline, CDR1 SGHNT and CDR2 YENEEA. The chain's CDR3 is CASSLRGSGRGNEQFF. CDR3 DNA: TGTGCCAGCAGCTTACGGGGCAGCGGGAGGGGCAATGAGCAGTTCTTC.